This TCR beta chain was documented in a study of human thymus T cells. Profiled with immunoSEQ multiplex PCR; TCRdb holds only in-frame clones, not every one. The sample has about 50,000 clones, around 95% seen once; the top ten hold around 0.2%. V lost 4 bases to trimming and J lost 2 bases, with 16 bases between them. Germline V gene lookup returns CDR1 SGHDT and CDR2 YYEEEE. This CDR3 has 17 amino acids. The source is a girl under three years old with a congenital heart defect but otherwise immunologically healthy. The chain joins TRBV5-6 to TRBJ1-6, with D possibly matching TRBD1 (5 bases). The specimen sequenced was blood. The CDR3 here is CASSLSPGKAYNSPLHF. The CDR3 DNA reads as TGTGCCAGCAGCCTCAGCCCAGGGAAAGCCTATAATTCACCCCTCCACTTT.